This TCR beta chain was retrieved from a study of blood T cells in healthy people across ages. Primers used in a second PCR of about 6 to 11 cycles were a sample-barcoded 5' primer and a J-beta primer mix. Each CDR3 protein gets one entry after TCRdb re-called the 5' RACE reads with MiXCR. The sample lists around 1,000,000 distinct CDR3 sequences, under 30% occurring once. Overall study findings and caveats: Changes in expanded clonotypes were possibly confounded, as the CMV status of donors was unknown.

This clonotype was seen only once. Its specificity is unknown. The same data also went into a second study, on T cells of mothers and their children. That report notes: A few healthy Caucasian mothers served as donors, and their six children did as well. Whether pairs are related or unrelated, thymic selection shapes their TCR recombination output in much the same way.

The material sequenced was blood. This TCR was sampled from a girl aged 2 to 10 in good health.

CDR3 region: CASSPGQHELRPAFF. CDR3 DNA: TGCGCCAGCAGCCCGGGACAACATGAGTTGAGGCCAGCTTTCTTT. The rearrangement uses TRBV4-3 and TRBJ1-1, with D possibly being TRBD1 (6 bases). V was pared by 4 bases and J by 10 bases, with 22 bases between. The CDR3 has 15 residues. Germline V gene data show CDR1 as LGHNA and CDR2 as YSLEER.